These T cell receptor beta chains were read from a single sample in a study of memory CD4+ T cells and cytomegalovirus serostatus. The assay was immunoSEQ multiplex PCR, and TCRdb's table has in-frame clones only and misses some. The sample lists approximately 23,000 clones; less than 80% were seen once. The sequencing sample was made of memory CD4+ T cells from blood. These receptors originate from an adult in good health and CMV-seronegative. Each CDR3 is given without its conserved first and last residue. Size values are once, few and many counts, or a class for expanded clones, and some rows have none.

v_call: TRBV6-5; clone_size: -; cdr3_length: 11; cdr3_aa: ASESSGTDTQY
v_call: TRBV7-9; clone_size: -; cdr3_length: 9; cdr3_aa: ASSDQRAQY
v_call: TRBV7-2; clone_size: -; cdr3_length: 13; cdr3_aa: ASSPPAAGAYEQY
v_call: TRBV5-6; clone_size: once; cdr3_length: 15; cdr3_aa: ASSRSPTSGTYNEQF
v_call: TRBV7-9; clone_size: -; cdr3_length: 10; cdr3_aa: ASSFMLVLLL
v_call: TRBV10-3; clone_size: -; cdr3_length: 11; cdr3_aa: AIERQGTYTQY
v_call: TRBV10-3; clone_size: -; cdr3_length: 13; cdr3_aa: AISVTQGIGSPLH
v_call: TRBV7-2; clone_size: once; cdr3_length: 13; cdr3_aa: ASSLRGQARPEAF
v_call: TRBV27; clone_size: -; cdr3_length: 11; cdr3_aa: ASSLGPNYGYT
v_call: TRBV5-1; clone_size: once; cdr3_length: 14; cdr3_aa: ASSVQGALLGGEQY
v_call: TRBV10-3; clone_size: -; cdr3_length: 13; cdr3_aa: AIGGGLAGLNEQY
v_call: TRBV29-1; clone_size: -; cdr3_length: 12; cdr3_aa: SSTQGGGSETQY
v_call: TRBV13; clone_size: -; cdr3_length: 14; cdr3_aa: ASSLGESSGRTEQF
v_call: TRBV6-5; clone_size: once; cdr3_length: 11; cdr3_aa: ASSYRSNQPQH
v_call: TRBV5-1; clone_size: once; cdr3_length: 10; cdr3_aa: ASSSGLYEQY
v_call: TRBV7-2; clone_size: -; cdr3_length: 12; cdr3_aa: ASSLTGRGETQY
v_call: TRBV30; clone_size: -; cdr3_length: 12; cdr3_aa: AWRGQGSTYEQY
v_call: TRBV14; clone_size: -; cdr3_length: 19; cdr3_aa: ASSRVLSGTSGIRSSYEQY
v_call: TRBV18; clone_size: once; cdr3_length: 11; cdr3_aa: ASLQEGSGEAF
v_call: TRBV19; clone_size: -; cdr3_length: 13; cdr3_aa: ASSTGWGRGTEAF
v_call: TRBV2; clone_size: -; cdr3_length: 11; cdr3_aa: AGGQGLQETQY
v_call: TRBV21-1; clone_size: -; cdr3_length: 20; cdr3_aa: ASSKEGSGVTIGDSGANVLT
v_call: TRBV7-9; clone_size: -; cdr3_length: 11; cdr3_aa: ASSLGTADGYT
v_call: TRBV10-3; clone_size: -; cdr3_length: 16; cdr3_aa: ASENKLRTDSFSYEQY
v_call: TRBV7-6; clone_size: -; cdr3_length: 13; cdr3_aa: ASSLSEHTTDTQY
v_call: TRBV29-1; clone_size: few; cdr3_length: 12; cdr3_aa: SVRAGGRSNEQF
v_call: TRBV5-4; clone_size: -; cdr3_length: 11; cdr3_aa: ASSLAGGDEQY
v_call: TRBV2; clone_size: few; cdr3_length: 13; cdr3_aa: ASSEREVWGDEAF
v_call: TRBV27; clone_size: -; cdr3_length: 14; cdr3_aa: ASSLFRGQGTGELF
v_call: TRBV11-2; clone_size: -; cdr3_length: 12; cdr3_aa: ASTPTGVGETQY
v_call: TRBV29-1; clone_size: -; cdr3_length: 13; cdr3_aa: SVGRNRGRKETQY
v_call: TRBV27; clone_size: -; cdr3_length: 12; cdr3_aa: ASSSPGQSYEQY
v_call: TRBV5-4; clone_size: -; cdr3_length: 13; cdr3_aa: ASSRTGTGDTEAF
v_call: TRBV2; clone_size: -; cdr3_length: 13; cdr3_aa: ASSESGEAYNEQF
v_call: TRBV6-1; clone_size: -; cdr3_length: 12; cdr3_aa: ASSEAGDIYGYT
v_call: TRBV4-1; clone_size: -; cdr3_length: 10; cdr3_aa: ASSQLGNTIY
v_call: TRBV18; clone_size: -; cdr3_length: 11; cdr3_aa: ASSPSSGGEQY
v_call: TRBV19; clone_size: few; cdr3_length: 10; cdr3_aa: ASTQAYQPQH
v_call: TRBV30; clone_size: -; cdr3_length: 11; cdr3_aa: AWSVQGDTEAF
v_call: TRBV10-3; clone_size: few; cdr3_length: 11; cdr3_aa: AISVREDTEAF
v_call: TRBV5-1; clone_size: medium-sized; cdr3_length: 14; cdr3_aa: ASSIGTSGGAGEQF
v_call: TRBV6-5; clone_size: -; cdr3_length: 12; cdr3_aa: ASSYGTGANVLT